A single sample is the source of the 32 T cell receptor beta chains below, sequenced in a study of shared clonotypes between healthy human individuals. Sequencing used immunoSEQ multiplex PCR; TCRdb keeps in-frame clones, though not all of them. Altogether approximately 2,300,000 clones are present, 85% to 95% being singletons, with the ten largest covering 0.37%. Material for sequencing was naive CD4+ T cells from PBMCs. Subset meaning: CD45RA+ positively selected. Every receptor here comes from a man aged 18 to 30 in good health. Some clones in this sample may be carry-over from other donors' samples.

V usage is TRBV9 and J usage is TRBJ2-7, with D tentatively TRBD1 (6 bases). The V end was cut by 2 bases, the J end by 2 bases, with 14 bases between. The CDR3 contains 15 residues. CDR1 is SGDLS, CDR2 YYNGEE, per germline. CDR3 bases: TGTGCCAGCAGCGTGGGGACAACGGTGACCTACGAGCAGTACTTC. It codes for CASSVGTTVTYEQYF.

V is TRBV5-1 and J is TRBJ1-5; tentatively, D is TRBD1 (5 bases). The CDR3 loop spans 13 amino acids. Per the germline V gene, CDR1 is SGHRS and CDR2 is YFSETQ. Trimming pared 0 bases from V and 9 bases from J, leaving 10 bases between. The DNA for the CDR3 is TGCGCCAGCAGCTTGGCCGGGGGACGGCCCCAGCATTTT. Protein: CASSLAGGRPQHF.

The chain uses TRBV4-3 and TRBJ1-2; D not resolved. The CDR3 extends over 14 amino acids. Germline-derived CDR1 and CDR2 are LGHNA and YSLEER. Trimming cost V 1 base and J 4 bases, with 10 bases left between them. CDR3 in DNA: TGCGCCAGCAGCCAAGCCCGGCACCTCTATGGCTACACCTTC. Amino acids: CASSQARHLYGYTF.

The gene calls are TRBV7-9 and TRBJ2-5; 8 bases line up with TRBD1. The DNA end is a closer match to TRBJ2-7, so the J assignment may be wrong. Germline lookup yields CDR1 SEHNR and CDR2 FQNEAQ (reference sequence). This CDR3 is 14 amino acids long. This CDR3 reads CASSLQGALYEQYF. CDR3 nucleotide sequence: TGTGCCAGCAGCTTACAGGGGGCATTATACGAGCAGTACTTC.

The genes are TRBV6-1 and TRBJ2-7; possible D gene TRBD2, 7 bases. The CDR3 is 12 amino acids. Trimming took off 10 bases at V and 2 bases at J, with 12 bases between the two ends. Germline CDR1 is MNHNS and CDR2 is SASEGT. This CDR3 reads CATKGGPYEQYF. CDR3 bases: TGTGCCACCAAGGGGGGGCCCTACGAGCAGTACTTC.

The chain couples TRBV6-1 to TRBJ2-2, with a tentative D call TRBD1 (6 bases). V was trimmed by 4 bases and J by 4 bases, leaving 19 bases between them. The CDR3 is 17 residues long. CDR1 is MNHNS and CDR2 is SASEGT in the germline V gene. The CDR3 DNA sequence: TGTGCCAGCAGTGTTACAGGGTACCGTCCGCGCACCGGGGAGCTGTTTTTT. Amino acid sequence: CASSVTGYRPRTGELFF.

The chain employs TRBV28 and TRBJ1-2, with D uncertain. V gave up 4 bases and J gave up 5 bases, with 11 bases separating them. Germline CDR1 reads MDHEN; CDR2 reads SYDVKM. This CDR3 has 13 amino acids. The CDR3 DNA reads TGTGCCAGCAGTTCGAGTCAGACATATGGCTACACCTTC. It encodes CASSSSQTYGYTF.

The genes are TRBV19 and TRBJ2-7; D is perhaps TRBD1 or TRBD2 (5 bases each). The CDR3 has 14 residues. Trimming shortened V by 3 bases and J by 2 bases, and 11 bases separated the two germline ends. Germline V gene sequence: CDR1 LNHDA, CDR2 SQIVND (reference sequence). The CDR3 loop reads CASSIGDGAYEQYF. The CDR3, as DNA: TGTGCCAGTAGTATCGGGGACGGAGCCTACGAGCAGTACTTC.

The chain has TRBV7-2 and TRBJ2-3, with D perhaps matching TRBD2 (6 bases). V gave up 5 bases and J gave up 1 base, with 16 bases separating them. The V gene's germline CDR1 is SGHTA and CDR2 FQGNSA. The CDR3 has 16 amino acids. The DNA for the CDR3 is TGTGCCAGCAGCAGAAAGACCAGGGAGGGCACAGATACGCAGTATTTT. This gives the protein CASSRKTREGTDTQYF. The whole variable domain, filled in from reference TRBV7-2 and TRBJ2-3, reads GAGVSQSPSNKVTEKGKDVELRCDPISGHTALYWYRQSLGQGLEFLIYFQGNSAPDKSGLPSDRFSAERTGGSVSTLTIQRTQQEDSAVYLCASSRKTREGTDTQYFGPGTRLTVL.

This chain links TRBV7-2 with TRBJ2-1, with D perhaps being TRBD1 or TRBD2 (7 bases each). The V gene's germline CDR1 is SGHTA and CDR2 FQGNSA. This CDR3 has 15 residues. Trimming shortened V by 5 bases and J by 7 bases, and 18 bases separated the two germline ends. This CDR3 reads CASSPRGGLPNEQFF. CDR3 nucleotide sequence: TGTGCCAGCAGCCCCAGGGGGGGGCTGCCGAATGAGCAGTTCTTC.

The chain recombines TRBV19 with TRBJ2-7, with D possibly matching TRBD1 (5 bases). Germline V gene sequence: CDR1 LNHDA, CDR2 SQIVND (reference sequence). V was clipped by 6 bases and J by 6 bases, with 12 bases between them. The CDR3 spans 12 residues. The CDR3 DNA follows: TGTGCCAGTAGCAGGGTCATGGGCGAGCAGTACTTC. It codes for CASSRVMGEQYF.

The chain links TRBV9 to TRBJ2-5; D is undetermined. CDR3 length: 18 amino acids. Germline assignment: CDR1 SGDLS and CDR2 YYNGEE. Trimming took off 0 bases at V and 2 bases at J, with 20 bases between the two ends. This CDR3 reads CASSVAGSHLTLQETQYF. CDR3 in DNA: TGTGCCAGCAGCGTAGCGGGCAGCCACCTAACCCTACAAGAGACCCAGTACTTC.

In the case of this clone: Distinct nucleotide sequences in the sample also encode this CDR3. This sequence joins TRBV2 and TRBJ2-5; 11 nucleotides match TRBD1. Germline V lookup: CDR1 SNHLY, CDR2 FYNNEI. V shed 7 bases and J 4 bases; nucleotides not matched to a gene: 5. The CDR3 totals 14 residues. CDR3 region: CASTGQGAGETQYF. DNA of the CDR3: TGTGCCAGCACCGGACAGGGGGCGGGAGAGACCCAGTACTTC.

The chain uses TRBV19 and TRBJ2-5, with 8 positions matching TRBD1. V lost 4 bases, J lost 5 bases, and 12 bases stayed unmatched. This CDR3 is built from 16 residues. CDR1 and CDR2 (germline): LNHDA, SQIVND (reference sequence). The DNA for the CDR3 is TGTGCCAGTAGTAACACCGACAGGGGAGTTTACGAGACCCAGTACTTC. As protein: CASSNTDRGVYETQYF.

The chain links TRBV11-2 to TRBJ2-3, with D possibly being TRBD1 (6 bases). Trimming cost V 4 bases and J 0 bases, with 8 bases left between them. CDR1 is SGHAT and CDR2 is FQNNGV in the germline V gene. CDR3 length equals 14 residues. The CDR3 region is CASSSGQSTDTQYF. In DNA, the CDR3 is TGTGCCAGCAGCTCAGGACAGAGCACAGATACGCAGTATTTT.

This chain links TRBV14 with TRBJ1-2; 8 positions agree with TRBD1. Trimming removed 3 bases from V and 2 bases from J; junction bases left unmatched: 5. Germline loops: CDR1 SGHDN, CDR2 FVKESK. CDR3 size: 15 residues. This CDR3 is CASSQGRGLNYGYTF. CDR3 bases: TGTGCCAGCAGCCAGGGCAGGGGGCTCAACTATGGCTACACCTTC. Full variable domain (remainder filled in from reference TRBV14 and TRBJ1-2): EAGVTQFPSHSVIEKGQTVTLRCDPISGHDNLYWYRRVMGKEIKFLLHFVKESKQDESGMPNNRFLAERTGGTYSTLKVQPAELEDSGVYFCASSQGRGLNYGYTFGSGTRLTVV.

V usage is TRBV7-9 and J usage is TRBJ1-4, with a tentative D call TRBD1 (6 bases). The V and J ends lost 5 bases and 8 bases respectively, with 12 bases between them. The germline V gene has CDR1 SEHNR and CDR2 FQNEAQ (reference sequence). The CDR3 length is 13 residues. The CDR3 DNA reads TGTGCCAGCAGCCAGACAGGCCCGGAAAAACTGTTTTTT. Its translation: CASSQTGPEKLFF.

Note on this clone: Within the sample, other DNA sequences also encode this same CDR3. The chain uses TRBV5-1 and TRBJ2-7, with TRBD2 as a possible D gene (5 bases). V was shortened by 0 bases and J by 3 bases, with 13 bases between the two germline ends. Looked up from germline, CDR1 is SGHRS and CDR2 is YFSETQ. The CDR3 runs 15 residues. The CDR3 sequence: CASSLGFGGLYEQYF. CDR3 nucleotide sequence: TGCGCCAGCAGCTTGGGGTTTGGCGGGCTCTACGAGCAGTACTTC.

This chain uses TRBV27 with TRBJ1-4; 11 nucleotides align to TRBD1. Unmatched junction bases numbered 11, after V lost 6 bases and J lost 8 bases. The CDR3 has 16 amino acids. In germline, CDR1 is MNHEY, CDR2 SMNVEV (reference sequence). CDR3 protein: CASSRGVGTGGEKLFF. CDR3 nucleotides: TGTGCCAGCAGCCGGGGTGTCGGGACAGGGGGGGAAAAACTGTTTTTT.

The count of this clone is one. The chain carries TRBV5-1 and TRBJ1-2; D is unresolved. Deletions cut 3 bases from V and 5 bases from J, with 5 bases between. This CDR3 region has 11 residues. CDR1 is SGHRS, CDR2 YFSETQ, per germline. The CDR3, as DNA: TGCGCCAGCAGCTGGGGATATGGCTACACCTTC. Amino acids: CASSWGYGYTF.

This sequence joins TRBV19 and TRBJ2-1; 9 bases agree with TRBD2. The CDR3 sequence is 16 residues long. The ends lost 2 bases at V and 0 bases at J; junction bases unmatched: 2. The germline V gene encodes CDR1 LNHDA and CDR2 SQIVND (reference sequence). The CDR3 loop reads CASSILRGGSYNEQFF. CDR3 DNA: TGTGCCAGTAGTATACTGCGGGGGGGCTCCTACAATGAGCAGTTCTTC.

In this sample, this clone turned up once. This chain uses TRBV7-6 with TRBJ2-3; possibly TRBD1 for D (5 bases). V lost 5 bases to trimming and J lost 2 bases, with 14 bases between them. Germline V gene sequence: CDR1 SGHVS, CDR2 FNYEAQ. The CDR3 runs to 15 residues. CDR3 in amino acids: CASSLVAGLTDTQYF. CDR3 bases: TGTGCCAGCAGCCTCGTGGCAGGGCTCACAGATACGCAGTATTTT. Using reference TRBV7-6 and TRBJ2-3 for the parts outside the CDR3, the full variable domain is GAGVSQSPRYKVTKRGQDVALRCDPISGHVSLYWYRQALGQGPEFLTYFNYEAQQDKSGLPNDRFSAERPEGSISTLTIQRTEQRDSAMYRCASSLVAGLTDTQYFGPGTRLTVL.

The V gene is TRBV4-1, the J gene TRBJ2-7; TRBD2 matches at 8 bases. This CDR3 is built from 17 residues. J was trimmed by 3 bases and V by 3 bases; bases with no gene match: 13. Per germline, CDR1 MGHRA and CDR2 YSYEKL. CDR3 sequence reads: CASSQAAAGGKVYEQYF. As DNA, the CDR3 is TGCGCCAGCAGCCAGGCCGCTGCGGGGGGCAAAGTCTACGAGCAGTACTTC.

The chain carries TRBV10-3 and TRBJ2-3, with D tentatively TRBD1 (6 bases). The CDR3 runs 14 residues. Between the trimmed V and J ends, which lost 6 bases and 0 bases, there was a span of 10 bases. CDR1 ENHRY and CDR2 SYGVKD come from the germline V gene. The CDR3 bases are TGTGCCATCAGCCCGGGACAAAGCACAGATACGCAGTATTTT. This sequence encodes CAISPGQSTDTQYF.

V usage is TRBV10-1 and J usage is TRBJ1-1, with unresolved D. This CDR3 region has 13 residues. The germline V and J ends were trimmed by 3 bases and 6 bases, with 11 bases remaining between them. Germline-derived CDR1 and CDR2 are WNHNN and SYGVQD (reference sequence). CDR3 nucleotides: TGCGCCAGCAGTGATTCCTACCGCTCTGAAGCTTTCTTT. It specifies CASSDSYRSEAFF.

The V call is TRBV6-5, the J call TRBJ2-3; 13 nucleotides align to TRBD2. This CDR3 is 16 amino acids long. V lost 4 bases and J lost 3; bases outside the gene matches: 4. Germline assignment: CDR1 MNHEY and CDR2 SVGAGI. The CDR3 here is CASSWTSGRGTDTQYF. The CDR3 nucleotides read TGTGCCAGCAGTTGGACTAGCGGGAGAGGGACAGATACGCAGTATTTT.

The V and J genes are TRBV7-3 and TRBJ2-2; D unclear. In germline, CDR1 is SGHTA, CDR2 FQGTGA. V shed 5 bases and J shed 1 base, with 14 bases lying between them. The CDR3 length is 16 residues. CDR3 protein: CASSQQALGNTGELFF. CDR3 bases: TGTGCCAGCAGCCAGCAGGCCCTTGGGAACACCGGGGAGCTGTTTTTT. The full variable domain, rest sourced from reference TRBV7-3 and TRBJ2-2, is GAGVSQTPSNKVTEKGKYVELRCDPISGHTALYWYRQSLGQGPEFLIYFQGTGAADDSGLPNDRFFAVRPEGSVSTLKIQRTERGDSAVYLCASSQQALGNTGELFFGEGSRLTVL.

The genes are TRBV5-6 and TRBJ1-2; D not certain. The CDR3 contains 15 residues. The ends were cut back, 0 bases at V and 0 bases at J, with 9 bases in the middle. Germline CDR1 is SGHDT and CDR2 is YYEEEE. The CDR3 protein is CASSLDRRANYGYTF. CDR3 DNA sequence: TGTGCCAGCAGCTTGGACCGACGGGCTAACTATGGCTACACCTTC.

This rearrangement joins TRBV4-1 to TRBJ2-7, with D unclear. The CDR3 length is 17 residues. Trimming took 1 base from V and 3 from J, leaving 19 bases between them. Germline V CDR1 and CDR2: MGHRA, YSYEKL. The CDR3: CASSQARGAGSFYEQYF. The CDR3, as DNA: TGCGCCAGCAGCCAAGCCCGAGGTGCAGGCTCGTTCTACGAGCAGTACTTC.

As regards this clone: This CDR3 is also generated by other DNA sequences in the sample. This sequence joins TRBV28 and TRBJ2-3; 8 bases line up with TRBD2. CDR1 and CDR2 (germline): MDHEN, SYDVKM. V shed 5 bases and J 3 bases; nucleotides not matched to a gene: 4. The CDR3 consists of 14 residues. The DNA of the CDR3 is TGTGCCAGCAGTGTCGGGACTAGAACAGATACGCAGTATTTT. It codes for CASSVGTRTDTQYF.

The chain uses TRBV2 and TRBJ1-2; D call uncertain. The V and J ends lost 11 bases and 6 bases respectively, with 7 bases between them. Germline V gives CDR1 SNHLY, CDR2 FYNNEI. This CDR3 contains 9 residues. The CDR3 nucleotides read TGTGCCGGAAGAGATGGCTACACCTTC. Translation gives CAGRDGYTF.

The genes are TRBV28 and TRBJ1-2; D unclear. The V gene lost 5 bases and the J gene lost 2 bases, with 18 bases spanning the gap. Per germline, CDR1 MDHEN and CDR2 SYDVKM. The CDR3 runs to 16 residues. For the CDR3, the DNA is TGTGCCAGCAGTCCCGCCGGCGTCCTCTCAAACTATGGCTACACCTTC. Encoded protein: CASSPAGVLSNYGYTF.